Below, 15 T cell receptor beta chains from the same sample are listed, as sequenced in a study of PD-L1 blockade in urothelial cancer. Indicated time point: pretreatment peripheral blood. Some clones are missing from TCRdb's copy, which holds only in-frame ones; the method was immunoSEQ multiplex PCR. The sample shows around 63,000 clones, 75% to 85% of them seen only once. The sequencing here drew on PBMCs, taken around atezolizumab (anti-PD-L1) treatment. These receptors all stem from a man aged 70 or older with urothelial cancer.

The chain is built from TRBV7-2 and TRBJ1-5; D remains ambiguous. This CDR3 is 13 amino acids long. Germline V lookup: CDR1 SGHTA, CDR2 FQGNSA. Trimming pared 5 bases from V and 7 bases from J, leaving 12 bases between. The CDR3 nucleotides read TGTGCCAGCAGCCCCGGGTTGCGGCAGCCCCAGCATTTT. This sequence encodes CASSPGLRQPQHF. The entire variable domain, with the rest obtained from reference TRBV7-2 and TRBJ1-5, is as follows: GAGVSQSPSNKVTEKGKDVELRCDPISGHTALYWYRQSLGQGLEFLIYFQGNSAPDKSGLPSDRFSAERTGGSVSTLTIQRTQQEDSAVYLCASSPGLRQPQHFGDGTRLSIL.

The chain links TRBV19 to TRBJ2-3, with 11 bases that match TRBD2. The CDR3 has 17 amino acids. V shed 6 bases and J 2 bases; nucleotides not matched to a gene: 10. Germline-derived CDR1 and CDR2 are LNHDA and SQIVND (reference sequence). The CDR3 DNA is TGTGCCAGTAGCCCAGACTCTAGCGGGAGGCACACAGATACGCAGTATTTT. This gives the protein CASSPDSSGRHTDTQYF.

The chain carries TRBV7-3 and TRBJ2-2; TRBD1 aligns across 7 bases. The CDR3 loop spans 15 amino acids. After removal of 5 bases from V and 5 bases from J, the junction contained 8 bases not matched to a gene. Germline values: CDR1 SGHTA, CDR2 FQGTGA. This CDR3 is CASSRNRGRTGELFF. Written as DNA, the CDR3 is TGTGCCAGCAGCCGTAACAGGGGCCGAACCGGGGAGCTGTTTTTT.

The chain joins TRBV4-2 to TRBJ2-5, with a weak D call TRBD2 (7 bases). V lost 5 bases, J lost 5 bases, and 18 bases lay in between. This CDR3 region has 15 residues. CDR1 is LGHNA and CDR2 is YNFKEQ in the germline V gene. The CDR3, as DNA: TGTGCCAGCAGCTCCACTTGGGGGCGGGAGGAGACCCAGTACTTC. It codes for CASSSTWGREETQYF.

This clone came up once. The chain links TRBV7-2 to TRBJ2-7, with 12 bases matching TRBD2. CDR1 is SGHTA, CDR2 FQGNSA, per germline. The CDR3 consists of 16 residues. Trimming cost V 6 bases and J 6 bases; bases outside gene matches: 12. For the CDR3, the DNA is TGTGCCAGCAGTTCAGGACTAGCGGGAACAGGATCCGAGCAGTACTTC. The encoded protein is CASSSGLAGTGSEQYF.

The chain links TRBV2 to TRBJ2-7, with 8 bases identical to TRBD2. CDR1 is SNHLY, CDR2 FYNNEI, per germline. The junction had 2 bases not matched to a gene; V was cut back by 4 bases and J by 0 bases. CDR3 size: 14 residues. The CDR3 loop reads CASSVSGISYEQYF. The CDR3, as DNA: TGTGCCAGCAGTGTTAGCGGGATCTCCTACGAGCAGTACTTC.

The gene calls are TRBV10-1 and TRBJ2-1; a weak D match, TRBD2 (5 bases). Germline values: CDR1 WNHNN, CDR2 SYGVQD (reference sequence). The CDR3 loop spans 13 amino acids. Trimming took off 5 bases at V and 10 bases at J, with 15 bases between the two ends. CDR3 coding DNA: TGCGCCAGCAGTCCTTCAATCCGGGGAGAGCAGTTCTTC. Its translation: CASSPSIRGEQFF.

The chain uses TRBV2 and TRBJ2-5; tentative D call: TRBD1 (6 bases). This CDR3 is built from 13 residues. Germline V gene data show CDR1 as SNHLY and CDR2 as FYNNEI. V was shortened by 5 bases and J by 4 bases, with 11 bases between the two germline ends. CDR3 in amino acids: CASSIARGETQYF. CDR3 nucleotide sequence: TGTGCCAGCAGTATAGCCAGGGGAGAGACCCAGTACTTC.

The rearrangement uses TRBV7-3 and TRBJ2-5; D is uncertain. Deletions cut 3 bases from V and 5 bases from J, with 13 bases between. The CDR3 length is 14 residues. The germline V gene encodes CDR1 SGHTA and CDR2 FQGTGA. The CDR3 protein is CASSLNGYGETQYF. The CDR3 nucleotides read TGTGCCAGCAGCTTGAATGGTTACGGGGAGACCCAGTACTTC.

V gene TRBV5-4 combines with J gene TRBJ2-7; 10 bases map to TRBD1. V shed 3 bases, J shed 6 bases, and the junction held 3 bases outside the gene matches. The CDR3 contains 13 residues. Germline CDR1 reads SGHNT; CDR2 reads YYREEE (reference sequence). The CDR3 loop is CASSWGQGSEQYF. In nucleotides, the CDR3 is TGTGCCAGCAGCTGGGGACAGGGGAGCGAGCAGTACTTC. The whole variable domain, remainder taken from reference TRBV5-4 and TRBJ2-7, is ETGVTQSPTHLIKTRGQQVTLRCSSQSGHNTVSWYQQALGQGPQFIFQYYREEENGRGNFPPRFSGLQFPNYSSELNVNALELDDSALYLCASSWGQGSEQYFGPGTRLTVT.

J is TRBJ2-2 and V is TRBV10-3, with 12 nucleotides matching TRBD2. The ends lost 3 bases at V and 0 bases at J; junction bases unmatched: 8. CDR1 and CDR2 (germline): ENHRY, SYGVKD. The CDR3 is 19 residues long. The CDR3 spells CAISDPSGLAGPNTGELFF. Written as DNA, the CDR3 is TGTGCCATCAGTGACCCCAGTGGACTAGCGGGACCGAACACCGGGGAGCTGTTTTTT.

The chain employs TRBV27 and TRBJ2-5; possible D gene TRBD2, 6 bases. CDR1 is MNHEY and CDR2 is SMNVEV in the germline V gene (reference sequence). V lost 5 bases, J lost 0 bases, and 19 bases lay in between. This CDR3 is 17 amino acids long. The CDR3 here is CASSLNMRDGYQETQYF. The CDR3 DNA follows: TGTGCCAGCAGTCTCAACATGCGGGACGGGTACCAAGAGACCCAGTACTTC.

V usage is TRBV25-1 and J usage is TRBJ2-1; no clear D. Germline CDR1 and CDR2: MGHDK and SYGVNS. Trimming stripped 5 bases from V and 0 bases from J, with 8 bases between. The CDR3 runs 14 residues. CDR3 protein: CASSFTSSYNEQFF. CDR3 DNA: TGTGCCAGCAGTTTCACCAGCTCCTACAATGAGCAGTTCTTC.

On this clone: Compared with germline, one end of the junction differs, possibly owing to a read error. The V gene is TRBV5-4, the J gene TRBJ2-7, with D tentatively TRBD2 (5 bases). Germline loops: CDR1 SGHNT, CDR2 YYREEE (reference sequence). The CDR3 sequence is 14 residues long. In DNA, the CDR3 is TGCGCCAGCAGCCAAGACGCTAGAGGGCGCGAGCAGTACTTC. Its protein is CASSQDARGREQYF.

This clone came up a few times. The chain joins TRBV27 to TRBJ2-7; D is uncertain. V was trimmed by 4 bases and J by 6 bases, leaving 10 bases between them. The CDR3 loop spans 12 amino acids. Germline CDR1 reads MNHEY; CDR2 reads SMNVEV (reference sequence). In DNA, the CDR3 is TGTGCCAGCAGTTCAACTACCCGCGAGCAGTACTTC. This translates into CASSSTTREQYF.